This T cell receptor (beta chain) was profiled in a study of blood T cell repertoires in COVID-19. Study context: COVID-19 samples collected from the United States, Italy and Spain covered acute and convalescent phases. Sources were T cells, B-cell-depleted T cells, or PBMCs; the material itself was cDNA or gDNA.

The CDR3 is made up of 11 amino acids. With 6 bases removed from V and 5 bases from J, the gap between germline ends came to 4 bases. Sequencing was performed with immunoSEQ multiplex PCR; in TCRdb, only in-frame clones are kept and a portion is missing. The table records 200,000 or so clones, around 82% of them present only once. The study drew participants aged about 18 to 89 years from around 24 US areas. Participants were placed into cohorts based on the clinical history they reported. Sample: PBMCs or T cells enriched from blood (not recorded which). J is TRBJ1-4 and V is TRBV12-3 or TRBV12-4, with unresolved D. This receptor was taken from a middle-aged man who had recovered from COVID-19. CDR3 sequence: CASRANEKLFF. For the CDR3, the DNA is TGTGCCAGCAGAGCGAATGAAAAACTGTTTTTT.